Following are 2 T cell receptor beta chains from one sample sequenced in a study of PD-1 blockade in classical Hodgkin lymphoma. Using immunoSEQ multiplex PCR, the repertoire was profiled, and TCRdb retains in-frame clones only, with some absent. The sample includes just over 60,000 clones, about 87% of them seen just once. Each patient relapsed following autologous stem cell transplantation, and prior brentuximab vedotin exposure differed. The sample was peripheral blood mononuclear cells (PBMCs), taken at baseline. The receptors were gathered from a human donor with classical Hodgkin lymphoma.

The V gene is TRBV7-2, the J gene TRBJ1-2, with D tentatively TRBD1 (6 bases). The V end lost 0 bases, the J end lost 2 bases, and 10 bases lay between the germline ends. In germline, CDR1 is SGHTA, CDR2 FQGNSA. CDR3 size: 15 residues. This chain's CDR3 is CASSLAGATNYGYTF. For the CDR3, the DNA is TGTGCCAGCAGCTTAGCGGGGGCTACAAACTATGGCTACACCTTC.

As to this clone: Distinct nucleotide sequences in the sample also encode this CDR3. The rearrangement uses TRBV6-5 and TRBJ2-3; D remains unclear. Trimming removed 0 bases at V and 0 bases at J, with 7 bases between. CDR1 is MNHEY, CDR2 SVGAGI, per germline. The length of the CDR3 is 15 residues. Here the CDR3 reads CASSYSGVSTDTQYF. DNA of the CDR3: TGTGCCAGCAGTTACTCTGGGGTTAGCACAGATACGCAGTATTTT.